This TCR beta chain originates from a study of tissue T cells after allogeneic stem cell transplantation. Study findings and constraints: Motif-based clustering found tissue-specific repertoire signatures shared across patients, though few clones were shared. Blood and spleen captured only part of the tissue TCR repertoire. Anatomically similar tissues had similar TCR repertoires within each patient.

Germline assignment: CDR1 KGHPV and CDR2 FQNQEV (reference sequence). This CDR3 comprises 13 residues. V lost 6 bases to trimming and J lost 2 bases, with 8 bases between them. Sequencing of TCRbeta CDR3 at survey depth gave sequences and template counts. Assay: immunoSEQ multiplex PCR; the TCRdb copy retains only in-frame clones and omits some. This sample has around 6,700 clones, with over 35% found just once. Regarding time point: mouse harvest day 7 after allogeneic transplant. Mouse grafts combined 10^7 T-cell-depleted bone marrow cells with 10^6 splenic CD5+ T cells. As concerns this clone: The antigen remains unidentified. Gene names are the mouse ones. The CDR3 end is not reached by the read, which stops 1 residue before it; the germline J gene fills it in.

The gene calls are TRBV26 and TRBJ2-1; perhaps TRBD1 as D (6 bases). The TCR sequence derives from a female BALB/c mouse given C57BL/6 T cells with graft-versus-host disease after an allogeneic hematopoietic cell transplant. The source material was gut tissue. Here the CDR3 reads CASSRTDYAEQFF. Partial CDR3 DNA: TGTGCCAGCAGCCGGACAGACTATGCTGAGCAGTTC.